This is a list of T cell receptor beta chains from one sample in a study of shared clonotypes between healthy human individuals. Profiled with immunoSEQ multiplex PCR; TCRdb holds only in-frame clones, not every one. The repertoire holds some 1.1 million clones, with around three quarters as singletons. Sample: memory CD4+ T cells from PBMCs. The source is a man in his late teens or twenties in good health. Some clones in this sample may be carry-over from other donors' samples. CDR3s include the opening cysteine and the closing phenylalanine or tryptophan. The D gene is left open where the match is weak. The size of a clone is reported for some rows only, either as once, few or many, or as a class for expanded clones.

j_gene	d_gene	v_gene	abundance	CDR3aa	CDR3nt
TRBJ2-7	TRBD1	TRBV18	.	CASSPGQNSYEQYF	TGTGCCAGCTCACCGGGACAGAACTCCTACGAGCAGTACTTC
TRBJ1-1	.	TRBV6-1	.	CASTTLSANTEAFF	TGTGCCAGCACTACACTATCGGCGAACACTGAAGCTTTCTTT
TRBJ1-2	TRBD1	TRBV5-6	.	CASSFGDRDYGYTF	TGTGCCAGCAGCTTCGGGGACAGGGACTATGGCTACACCTTC
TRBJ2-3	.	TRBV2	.	CAQAGGSGGRAADTQYF	TGTGCCCAGGCAGGGGGCTCGGGCGGGAGGGCGGCAGATACGCAGTATTTT
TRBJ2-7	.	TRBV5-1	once	CASSFGVQSYEQYF	TGCGCCAGCAGCTTCGGGGTACAGTCCTACGAGCAATACTTC
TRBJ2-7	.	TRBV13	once	CASSLGLRASRFNEQYF	TGTGCCAGCAGCTTAGGCCTTAGGGCTAGCCGTTTCAACGAGCAGTACTTC
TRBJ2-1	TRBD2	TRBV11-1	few	CASSLSGLVYGEQFF	TGTGCCAGCAGCTTATCGGGACTAGTCTATGGTGAGCAGTTCTTC
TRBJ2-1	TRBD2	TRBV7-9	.	CASSFGAGGHNEQFF	TGTGCCAGCAGCTTTGGTGCGGGAGGGCACAATGAGCAGTTCTTC
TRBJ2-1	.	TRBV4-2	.	CASSQDWGPYNEQFF	TGTGCCAGCAGCCAAGATTGGGGTCCATACAATGAGCAGTTCTTC
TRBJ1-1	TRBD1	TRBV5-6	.	CASSSYRGPNMNTEAFF	TGTGCCAGCAGCTCCTACAGGGGCCCCAATATGAACACTGAAGCTTTCTTT
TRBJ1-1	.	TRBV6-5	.	CASSYSGTPTEAFF	TGTGCCAGCAGTTACTCTGGGACACCCACTGAAGCTTTCTTT
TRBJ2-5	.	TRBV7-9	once	CASSFTAGAQYF	TGTGCCAGCAGCTTTACGGCAGGGGCCCAGTACTTC
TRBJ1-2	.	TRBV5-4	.	CASSSRDLDYYGYTF	TGTGCCAGCAGCTCCCGGGACCTAGACTACTATGGCTACACCTTC
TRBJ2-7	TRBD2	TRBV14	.	CASSRLTSGNLEQYF	TGTGCCAGCAGCCGCCTGACTAGCGGGAATCTCGAGCAGTACTTC
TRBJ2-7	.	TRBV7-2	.	CASSLRFGSGYEQYF	TGTGCCAGCAGCTTACGGTTTGGTTCAGGCTACGAGCAGTACTTC
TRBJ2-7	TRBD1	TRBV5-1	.	CASSSLTGGSYEQYF	TGCGCCAGCAGCTCGTTGACAGGGGGGTCCTACGAGCAGTACTTC
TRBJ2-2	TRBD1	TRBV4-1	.	CASSQARGMDTGELFF	TGCGCCAGCAGCCAAGCCAGGGGGATGGACACCGGGGAGCTGTTTTTT
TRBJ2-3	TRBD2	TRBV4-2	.	CASSQETSGGTDTQYF	TGTGCCAGCAGCCAAGAAACTAGCGGGGGCACAGATACGCAGTATTTT
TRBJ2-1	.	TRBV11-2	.	CASSLEGARYNEQFF	TGTGCCAGCAGCTTAGAGGGGGCGCGTTACAATGAGCAGTTCTTC
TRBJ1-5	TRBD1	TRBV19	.	CASSIGGTGRQPQHF	TGTGCCAGTAGTATAGGAGGGACAGGTCGTCAGCCCCAGCATTTT
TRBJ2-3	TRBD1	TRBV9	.	CASSVAPTQGADTQYF	TGTGCCAGCAGCGTAGCTCCGACACAGGGGGCAGATACGCAGTATTTT
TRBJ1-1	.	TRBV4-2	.	CASSQGGNTEAFF	TGTGCCAGCAGCCAGGGGGGGAACACTGAAGCTTTCTTT
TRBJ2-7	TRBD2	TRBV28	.	CASSPGTSGTYEQYF	TGTGCCAGCAGTCCCGGGACTAGCGGGACCTACGAGCAGTACTTC
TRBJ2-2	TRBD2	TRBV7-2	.	CASSWATSGRAGELFF	TGTGCCAGCAGCTGGGCAACTAGCGGGAGGGCCGGGGAGCTGTTTTTT
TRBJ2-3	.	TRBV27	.	CASSLWDRPGTQYF	TGTGCCAGCAGTCTCTGGGACCGCCCAGGGACGCAGTATTTT
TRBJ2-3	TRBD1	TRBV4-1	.	CASSQDPMGQQTDTQYF	TGCGCCAGCAGCCAAGATCCAATGGGACAGCAGACAGATACGCAGTATTTT
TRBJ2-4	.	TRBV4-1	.	CASSQHGTPAKNIQYF	TGCGCCAGCAGCCAACATGGGACACCAGCCAAAAACATTCAGTACTTC
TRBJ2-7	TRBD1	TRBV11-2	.	CASSLVLDRDEQYF	TGTGCCAGCAGCTTAGTTCTGGACAGGGACGAGCAGTACTTC
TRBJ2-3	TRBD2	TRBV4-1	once	CASSQARLAGTDTQYF	TGCGCCAGCAGCCAAGCAAGACTAGCGGGAACAGATACGCAGTATTTT
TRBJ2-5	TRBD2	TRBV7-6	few	CASSPRLASYQETQYF	TGTGCCAGCAGCCCGCGACTAGCGTCCTACCAAGAGACCCAGTACTTC
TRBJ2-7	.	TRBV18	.	CASSQATANEQYF	TGTGCCAGCTCACAAGCGACGGCCAACGAGCAGTACTTC
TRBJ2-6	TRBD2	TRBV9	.	CASSVTGGGANVLTF	TGTGCCAGCAGCGTAACGGGAGGTGGGGCCAACGTCCTGACTTTC
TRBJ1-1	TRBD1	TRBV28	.	CASSLVGGRMATEAFF	TGTGCCAGCAGTTTAGTAGGGGGCCGGATGGCAACTGAAGCTTTCTTT
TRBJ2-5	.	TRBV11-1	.	CASSLRRGQETQYF	TGTGCCAGCAGCCTCCGGAGAGGGCAAGAGACCCAGTACTTC
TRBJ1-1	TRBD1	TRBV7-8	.	CASSSLGGGTNTEAFF	TGTGCCAGCAGCTCCTTGGGAGGGGGCACGAACACTGAAGCTTTCTTT
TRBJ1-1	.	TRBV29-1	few	CSVEDRSHGTEAFF	TGCAGCGTTGAAGATAGGAGCCATGGCACTGAAGCTTTCTTT
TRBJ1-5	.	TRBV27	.	CASSLSTYSNQPQHF	TGTGCCAGCAGTTTATCGACCTATAGCAATCAGCCCCAGCATTTT
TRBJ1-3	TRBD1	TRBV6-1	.	CASTGQPSGNTIYF	TGTGCCAGTACGGGACAGCCCTCTGGAAACACCATATATTTT
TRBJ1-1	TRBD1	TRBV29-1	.	CSVVDRWRRTEAFF	TGCAGCGTTGTGGACAGGTGGAGGCGGACTGAAGCTTTCTTT
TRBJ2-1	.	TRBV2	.	CASSSGSDPGSNEQFF	TGTGCCAGCAGCTCGGGATCAGACCCGGGGAGCAATGAGCAGTTCTTC
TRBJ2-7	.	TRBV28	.	CASSLIGTLSYEQYF	TGTGCCAGCAGTTTAATCGGTACTTTATCCTACGAGCAGTACTTC
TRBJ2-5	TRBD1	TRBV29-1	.	CSVRDRGPWETQYF	TGCAGCGTCCGGGACAGGGGGCCTTGGGAGACCCAGTACTTC
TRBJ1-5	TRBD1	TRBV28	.	CASSPWEGQGAEQPQHF	TGTGCCAGCAGTCCCTGGGAGGGACAGGGGGCCGAACAGCCCCAGCATTTT
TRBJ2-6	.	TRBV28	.	CASRPQEAGANVLTF	TGTGCCAGCAGACCCCAAGAGGCCGGGGCCAACGTCCTGACTTTC
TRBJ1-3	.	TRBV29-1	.	CSARGGSGNTIYF	TGCAGCGCCAGGGGAGGCTCCGGAAACACCATATATTTT
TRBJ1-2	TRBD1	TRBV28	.	CASSLGTGYRGYTF	TGTGCCAGCAGTTTGGGGACAGGGTATCGAGGCTACACCTTC
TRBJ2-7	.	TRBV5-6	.	CASSLYRELREQYF	TGTGCCAGCAGCTTGTACAGGGAACTTCGGGAGCAGTACTTC
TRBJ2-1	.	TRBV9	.	CASSVRQASYNEQFF	TGTGCCAGCAGCGTAAGGCAGGCCTCCTACAATGAGCAGTTCTTC
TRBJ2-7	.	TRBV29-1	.	CSVEGDVPYEQYF	TGCAGCGTTGAGGGAGATGTGCCCTACGAGCAGTACTTC